This record covers a single T cell receptor (beta chain). In the original processing: Estimated nucleated cell counts came from reference gene primer amplification. Repertoires were generated with immunoSEQ multiplex PCR, while TCRdb's copy carries only in-frame clones and drops some. The V and J calls and clone size were taken over from that table, and D and trimming were inferred from the DNA. The sample consists of under 200,000 clones, roughly 84% of them appearing once. This CDR3 is built from 19 residues. The V and J ends lost 1 base and 8 bases respectively, with 30 bases between them. The germline V gene encodes CDR1 SGHRS and CDR2 YFSETQ. These data are taken from a study of blood T cell repertoires in COVID-19. Study summary: T cells, B-cell-depleted T cells, or PBMCs supplied cDNA or gDNA.

This sequence joins TRBV5-1 and TRBJ1-2, with D perhaps TRBD1 (5 bases). Sample: peripheral blood. This TCR came from a man aged 18-30 years with active or convalescent COVID-19. The CDR3 loop is CASSLFGGPPTSRNRGYTF. CDR3 sequence (DNA): TGCGCCAGCAGCTTGTTCGGGGGTCCCCCCACGAGTCGGAACAGGGGCTACACCTTC.